This TCR beta chain was documented in a study of blood T cell repertoires in COVID-19. Trimming removed 0 bases from V and 6 bases from J; junction bases left unmatched: 6. This CDR3 region has 15 residues. Per the germline V gene, CDR1 is SGHRS and CDR2 is YFSETQ. How the authors handled the data: Amplification from reference gene primers served as the basis for estimated nucleated cell counts. Generated by immunoSEQ multiplex PCR, the TCRdb table keeps only in-frame clones and is missing some. D and trimming were read from the DNA, whereas the V and J calls and clone size are those reported in that table. The profile shows around 260,000 clones, about 85% of them singletons.

The chain has TRBV5-1 and TRBJ1-2; 9 nucleotides line up with TRBD1. The sequenced sample was peripheral blood. This TCR was sampled from a man in his late teens or twenties with active or convalescent COVID-19. CDR3 coding DNA: TGCGCCAGCAGCTTGGCCGGACAGGGGAGGGATGGCTACACCTTC. It is translated as CASSLAGQGRDGYTF.